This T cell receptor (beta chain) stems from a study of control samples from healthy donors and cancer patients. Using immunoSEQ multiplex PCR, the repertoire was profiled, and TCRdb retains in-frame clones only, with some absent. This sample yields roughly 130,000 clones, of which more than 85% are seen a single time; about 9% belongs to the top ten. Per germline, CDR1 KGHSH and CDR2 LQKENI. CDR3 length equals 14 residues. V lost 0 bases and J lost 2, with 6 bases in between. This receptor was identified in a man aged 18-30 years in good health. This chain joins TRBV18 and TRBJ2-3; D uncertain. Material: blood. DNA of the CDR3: TGTGCCAGCTCACCACCGACCCTCACAGATACGCAGTATTTT. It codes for CASSPPTLTDTQYF.